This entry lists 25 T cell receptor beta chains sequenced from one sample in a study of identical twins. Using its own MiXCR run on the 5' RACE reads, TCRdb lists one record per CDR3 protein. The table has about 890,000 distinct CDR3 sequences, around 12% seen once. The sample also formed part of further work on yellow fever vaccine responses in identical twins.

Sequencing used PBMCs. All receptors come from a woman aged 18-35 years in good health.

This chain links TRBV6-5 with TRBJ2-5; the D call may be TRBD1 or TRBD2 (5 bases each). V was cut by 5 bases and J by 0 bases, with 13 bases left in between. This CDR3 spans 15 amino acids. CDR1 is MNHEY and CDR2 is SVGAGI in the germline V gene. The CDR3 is CASSHGTPNQETQYF. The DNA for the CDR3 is TGTGCCAGCAGTCACGGGACCCCAAACCAAGAGACCCAGTACTTC.

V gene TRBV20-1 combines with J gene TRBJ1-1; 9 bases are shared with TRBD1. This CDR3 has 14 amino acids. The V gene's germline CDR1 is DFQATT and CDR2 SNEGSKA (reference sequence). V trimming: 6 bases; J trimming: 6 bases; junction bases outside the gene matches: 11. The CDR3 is CSASPPGQGSEAFF. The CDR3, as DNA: TGCAGTGCCAGCCCTCCGGGACAGGGATCTGAAGCTTTCTTT.

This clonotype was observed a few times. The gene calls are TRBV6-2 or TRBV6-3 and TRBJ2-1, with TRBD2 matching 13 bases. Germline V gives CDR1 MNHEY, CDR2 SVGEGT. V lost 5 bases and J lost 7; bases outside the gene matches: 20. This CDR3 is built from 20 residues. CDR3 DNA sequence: TGTGCCAGCAGTCTCCGGACAGGGTCTATACTAGCGGGAGGGCCGAATGAGCAGTTCTTC. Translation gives CASSLRTGSILAGGPNEQFF.

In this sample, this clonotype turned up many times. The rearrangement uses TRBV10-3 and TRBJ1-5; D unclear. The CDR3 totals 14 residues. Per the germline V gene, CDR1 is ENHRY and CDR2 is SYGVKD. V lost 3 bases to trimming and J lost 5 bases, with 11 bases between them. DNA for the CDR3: TGTGCCATCAGTGATGGCCTTGACCATCAGCCCCAGCATTTT. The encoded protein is CAISDGLDHQPQHF.

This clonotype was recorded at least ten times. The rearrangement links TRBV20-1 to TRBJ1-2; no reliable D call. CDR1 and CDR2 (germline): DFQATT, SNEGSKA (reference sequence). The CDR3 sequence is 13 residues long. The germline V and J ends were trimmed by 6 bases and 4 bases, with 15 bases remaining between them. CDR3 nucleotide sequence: TGCAGTGCACAACCACAGAGTTTCTATGGCTACACCTTC. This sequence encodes CSAQPQSFYGYTF.

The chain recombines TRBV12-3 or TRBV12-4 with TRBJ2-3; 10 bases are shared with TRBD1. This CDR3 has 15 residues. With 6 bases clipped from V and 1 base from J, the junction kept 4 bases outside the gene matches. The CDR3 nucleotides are TGTGCCAGCAGACGCGGGACAGGGGGCACAGATACGCAGTATTTT. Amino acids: CASRRGTGGTDTQYF.

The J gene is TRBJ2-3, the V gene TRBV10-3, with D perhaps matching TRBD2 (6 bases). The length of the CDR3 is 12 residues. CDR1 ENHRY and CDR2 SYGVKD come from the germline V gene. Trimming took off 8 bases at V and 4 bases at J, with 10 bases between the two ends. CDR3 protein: CAIGGAADTQYF. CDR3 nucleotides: TGTGCCATCGGAGGGGCGGCAGATACGCAGTATTTT.

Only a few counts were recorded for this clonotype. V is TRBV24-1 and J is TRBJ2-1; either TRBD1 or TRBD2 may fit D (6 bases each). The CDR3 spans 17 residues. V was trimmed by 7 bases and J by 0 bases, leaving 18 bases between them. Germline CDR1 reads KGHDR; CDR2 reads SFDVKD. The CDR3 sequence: CATSPIGGSSSYNEQFF. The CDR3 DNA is TGTGCCACCAGCCCTATCGGGGGCTCGAGCTCCTACAATGAGCAGTTCTTC.

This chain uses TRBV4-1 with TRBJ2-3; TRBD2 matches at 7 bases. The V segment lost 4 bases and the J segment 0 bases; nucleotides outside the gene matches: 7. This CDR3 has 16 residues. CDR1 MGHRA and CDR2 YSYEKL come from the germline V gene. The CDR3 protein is CASSPTGGRSTDTQYF. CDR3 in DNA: TGCGCCAGCAGCCCAACCGGGGGGAGGAGCACAGATACGCAGTATTTT.

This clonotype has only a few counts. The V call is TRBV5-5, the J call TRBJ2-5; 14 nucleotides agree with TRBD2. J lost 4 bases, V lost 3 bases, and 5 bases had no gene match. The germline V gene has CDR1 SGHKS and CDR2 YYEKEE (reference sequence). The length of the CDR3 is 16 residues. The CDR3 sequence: CASSWGLAGVAETQYF. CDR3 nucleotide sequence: TGTGCCAGCAGCTGGGGACTAGCGGGAGTTGCAGAGACCCAGTACTTC.

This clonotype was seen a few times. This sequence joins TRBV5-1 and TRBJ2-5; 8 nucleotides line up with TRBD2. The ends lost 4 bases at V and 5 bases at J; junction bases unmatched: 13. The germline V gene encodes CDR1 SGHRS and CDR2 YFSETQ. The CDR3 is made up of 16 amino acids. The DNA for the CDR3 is TGCGCCAGCAGCCAGGTCCAAGGGGCTAGCGGGGAGACCCAGTACTTC. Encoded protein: CASSQVQGASGETQYF. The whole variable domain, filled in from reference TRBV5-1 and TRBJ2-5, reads KAGVTQTPRYLIKTRGQQVTLSCSPISGHRSVSWYQQTPGQGLQFLFEYFSETQRNKGNFPGRFSGRQFSNSRSEMNVSTLELGDSALYLCASSQVQGASGETQYFGPGTRLLVL.

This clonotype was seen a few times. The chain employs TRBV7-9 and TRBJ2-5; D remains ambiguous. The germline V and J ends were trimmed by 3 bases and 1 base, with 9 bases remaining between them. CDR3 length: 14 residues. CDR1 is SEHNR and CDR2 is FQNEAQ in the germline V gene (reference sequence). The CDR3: CASSFFNPQETQYF. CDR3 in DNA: TGTGCCAGCAGCTTTTTCAACCCCCAAGAGACCCAGTACTTC.

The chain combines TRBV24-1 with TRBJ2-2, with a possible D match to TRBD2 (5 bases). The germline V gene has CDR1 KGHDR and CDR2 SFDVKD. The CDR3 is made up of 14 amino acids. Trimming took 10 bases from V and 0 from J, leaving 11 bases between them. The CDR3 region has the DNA TGTGCCACGGGCGGGTCCGCGAACACCGGGGAGCTGTTTTTT. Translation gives CATGGSANTGELFF.

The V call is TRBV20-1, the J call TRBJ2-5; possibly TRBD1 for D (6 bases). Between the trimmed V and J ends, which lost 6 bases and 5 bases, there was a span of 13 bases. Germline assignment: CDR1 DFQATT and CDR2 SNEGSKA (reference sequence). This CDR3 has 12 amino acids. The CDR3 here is CSAGQSTETQYF. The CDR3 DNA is TGCAGTGCCGGACAGAGTACGGAGACCCAGTACTTC.

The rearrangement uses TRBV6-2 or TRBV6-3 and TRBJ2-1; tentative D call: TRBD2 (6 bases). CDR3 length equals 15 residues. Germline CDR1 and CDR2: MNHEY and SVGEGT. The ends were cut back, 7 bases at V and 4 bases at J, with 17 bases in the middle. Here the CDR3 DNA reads TGTGCCAGCATCCCTAGCGACCGCCCGTACAATGAGCAGTTCTTC. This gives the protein CASIPSDRPYNEQFF.

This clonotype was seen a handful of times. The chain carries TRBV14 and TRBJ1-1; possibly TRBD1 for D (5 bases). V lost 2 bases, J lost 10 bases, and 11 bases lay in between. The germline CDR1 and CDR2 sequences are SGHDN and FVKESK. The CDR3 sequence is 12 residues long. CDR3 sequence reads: CASSQRGVRAFF. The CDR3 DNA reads TGTGCCAGCAGCCAAAGGGGTGTTCGAGCTTTCTTT. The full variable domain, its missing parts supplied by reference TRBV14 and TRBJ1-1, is EAGVTQFPSHSVIEKGQTVTLRCDPISGHDNLYWYRRVMGKEIKFLLHFVKESKQDESGMPNNRFLAERTGGTYSTLKVQPAELEDSGVYFCASSQRGVRAFFGQGTRLTVV.

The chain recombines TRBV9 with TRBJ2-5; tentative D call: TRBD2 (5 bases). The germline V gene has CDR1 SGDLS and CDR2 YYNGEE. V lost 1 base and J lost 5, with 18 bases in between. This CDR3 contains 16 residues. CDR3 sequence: CASSVSGFPSGETQYF. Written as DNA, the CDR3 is TGTGCCAGCAGCGTATCCGGGTTCCCCTCGGGGGAGACCCAGTACTTC.

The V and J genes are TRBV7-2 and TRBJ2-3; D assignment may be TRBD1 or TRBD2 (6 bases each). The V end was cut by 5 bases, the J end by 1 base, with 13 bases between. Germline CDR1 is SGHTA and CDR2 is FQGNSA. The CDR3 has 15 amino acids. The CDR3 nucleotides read TGTGCCAGCAGCCTAGGGGGGACCCGCACAGATACGCAGTATTTT. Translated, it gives CASSLGGTRTDTQYF.

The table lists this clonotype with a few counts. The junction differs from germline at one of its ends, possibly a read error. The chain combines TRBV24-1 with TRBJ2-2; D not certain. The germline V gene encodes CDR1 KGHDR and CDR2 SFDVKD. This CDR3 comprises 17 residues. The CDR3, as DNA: TGTGCAACCAGTGATTTAGACCTACGAACCAGGACCGGGGAGCTGTTTTTT. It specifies CATSDLDLRTRTGELFF.

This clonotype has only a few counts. CDR3 region: CASSWGPGNEQFF. The DNA for the CDR3 is TGTGCCAGCAGTTGGGGCCCGGGGAATGAGCAGTTCTTC. This chain connects TRBV3-1 to TRBJ2-1; the D call may be TRBD1 or TRBD2 (5 bases each). The ends were cut back, 6 bases at V and 7 bases at J, with 13 bases in the middle. The germline V gene has CDR1 LGHDT and CDR2 YNNKEL (reference sequence). The CDR3 is made up of 13 amino acids.

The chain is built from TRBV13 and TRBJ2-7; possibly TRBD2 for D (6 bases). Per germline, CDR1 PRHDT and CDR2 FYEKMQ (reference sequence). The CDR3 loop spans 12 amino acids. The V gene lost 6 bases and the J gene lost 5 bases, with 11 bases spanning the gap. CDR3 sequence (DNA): TGTGCCAGCAGGCTAGCGCGGCACGAGCAGTACTTC. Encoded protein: CASRLARHEQYF.

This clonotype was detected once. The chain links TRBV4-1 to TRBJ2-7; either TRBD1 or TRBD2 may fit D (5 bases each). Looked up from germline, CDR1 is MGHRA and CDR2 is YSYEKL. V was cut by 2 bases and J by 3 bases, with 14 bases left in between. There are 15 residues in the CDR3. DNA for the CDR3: TGCGCCAGCAGCCAACCCCGGGACGGGATCTACGAGCAGTACTTC. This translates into CASSQPRDGIYEQYF.

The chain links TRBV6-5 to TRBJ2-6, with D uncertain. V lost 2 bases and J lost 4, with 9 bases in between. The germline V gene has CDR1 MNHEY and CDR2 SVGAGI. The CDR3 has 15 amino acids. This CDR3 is CASSYGQTGANVLTF. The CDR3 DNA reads TGTGCCAGCAGTTACGGCCAGACCGGGGCCAACGTCCTGACTTTC.

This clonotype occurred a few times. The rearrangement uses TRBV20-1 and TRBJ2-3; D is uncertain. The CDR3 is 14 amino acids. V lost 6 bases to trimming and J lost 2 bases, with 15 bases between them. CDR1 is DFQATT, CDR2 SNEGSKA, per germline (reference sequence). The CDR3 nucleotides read TGCAGTGCCGCAACTACTGGGTCCACAGATACGCAGTATTTT. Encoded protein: CSAATTGSTDTQYF.

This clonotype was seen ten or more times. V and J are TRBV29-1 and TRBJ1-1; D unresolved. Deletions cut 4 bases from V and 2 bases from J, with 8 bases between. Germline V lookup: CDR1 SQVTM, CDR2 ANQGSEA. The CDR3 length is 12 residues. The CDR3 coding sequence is TGCAGCGTTGGCTCAGCTAACACTGAAGCTTTCTTT. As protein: CSVGSANTEAFF.